Listed here is a single T cell receptor beta chain. This sample is drawn from a study of shared T cell receptors in the human thymus. This CDR3 spans 16 amino acids. V trimming: 3 bases; J trimming: 0 bases; junction bases outside the gene matches: 3. Germline V gives CDR1 LGHNA, CDR2 YNFKEQ. Generated by immunoSEQ multiplex PCR, the TCRdb table keeps only in-frame clones and is missing some. The table has over 650,000 clones, about 87% seen once; the top ten hold 0.009% to 0.0095%. The sample was also linked to a second study, of human thymus T cells. From that report: It was healthy Finnish infants having corrective surgery for congenital heart defects who were the donors. Thymus pieces cut out during corrective heart surgery were the tissue that was used. Blood and thymic repertoires both appeared biased in V and J gene usage. Unrelated individuals had highly overlapping thymic repertoires, as reported in related research.

The receptor was derived from a boy younger than two with a congenital heart defect. The chain recombines TRBV4-2 with TRBJ2-1; 9 nucleotides align to TRBD2. Sequencing input: thymocytes. The CDR3 nucleotides are TGTGCCAGCAGCCACCTAGCGGGGCGCTCCTACAATGAGCAGTTCTTC. Residues: CASSHLAGRSYNEQFF.